This T cell receptor (beta chain) was profiled in a study of shared clonotypes between healthy human individuals. TCRdb's table, derived via immunoSEQ multiplex PCR, lists solely in-frame clones and lacks some. This sample carries millions of clones, approximately 95% of them seen once, and the ten largest clones take 0.85% to 1.3%. The CDR3 runs to 17 residues. The germline V gene encodes CDR1 SNHLY and CDR2 FYNNEI. Trimming cost V 1 base and J 0 bases, with 14 bases left between them. Only CD45RO-negative cells positively selected for CCR7 counted as naive CD8 cells, so terminally differentiated effector memory CD45RA+ cells were excluded.

Sample: naive CD8+ T cells sorted from blood. The V and J genes are TRBV2 and TRBJ2-3; no clear D. This clonotype originated in a man between 18 and 29 years old in good health. This chain's CDR3 is CASSEEDSLPSTDTQYF. The CDR3 DNA sequence: TGTGCCAGCAGTGAAGAGGATAGTCTTCCTAGCACAGATACGCAGTATTTT.